Reported below is one TCR beta chain. Its antigen is unidentified. This sample was taken from a study of CXCR3-negative and CXCR3-positive naive CD8 T cells. Study-level background: The libraries yielded some 150 million TRB reads, about 1.5 +/- 0.3 million each.

UMI-labeled 5' RACE TRB cDNA libraries were prepared from the cells. No DNA is given; TCRdb re-called the 5' RACE reads and lists each CDR3 protein once. The repertoire table contains roughly 110,000 distinct CDR3 sequences. Germline lookup yields CDR1 SGHDN and CDR2 FVKESK. The CDR3 is 15 amino acids. The study's findings and limits: Memory CD8+ T cell repertoires were far less diverse than both naive subsets. Relative to CXCR3-negative naive cells, CXCR3-positive naive cells had more hydrophobic TRB CDR3s. Naive CXCR3-negative cells resembled naive CXCR3-positive cells in TRBV-TRBJ usage; memory cells differed.

Sequenced material: naive CXCR3+ CD8+ T cells from blood. Specified subset: CD45RO-CCR7+CD27+CD95- naive CD8+ T cells expressing CXCR3 (TNR3+). This chain connects TRBV14 to TRBJ1-2; as DNA is missing, the TRBD1 call by TCRdb cannot be tested. This TCR was recovered from a human donor in good health. Some clones in this sample may be carry-over from other donors' samples. CDR3 loop: CASSQGTGENYGYTF.